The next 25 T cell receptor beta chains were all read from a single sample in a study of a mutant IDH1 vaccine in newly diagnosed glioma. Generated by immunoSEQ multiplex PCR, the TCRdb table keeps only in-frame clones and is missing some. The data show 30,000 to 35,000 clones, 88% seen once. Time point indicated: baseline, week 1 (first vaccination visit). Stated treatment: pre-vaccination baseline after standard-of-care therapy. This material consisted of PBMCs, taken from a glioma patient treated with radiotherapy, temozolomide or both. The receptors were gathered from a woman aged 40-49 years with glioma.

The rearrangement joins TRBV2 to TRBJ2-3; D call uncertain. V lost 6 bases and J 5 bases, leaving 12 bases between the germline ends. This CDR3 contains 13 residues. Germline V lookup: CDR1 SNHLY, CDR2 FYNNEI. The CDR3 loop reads CASSVGRLDTQYF. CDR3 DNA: TGTGCCAGCAGCGTCGGCCGGTTAGATACGCAGTATTTT.

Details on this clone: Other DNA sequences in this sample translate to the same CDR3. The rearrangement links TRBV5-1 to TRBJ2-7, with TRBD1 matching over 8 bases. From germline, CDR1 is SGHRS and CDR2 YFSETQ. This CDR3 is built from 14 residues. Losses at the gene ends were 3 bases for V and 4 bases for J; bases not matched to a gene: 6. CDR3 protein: CASSSGTGSYEQYF. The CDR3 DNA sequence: TGCGCCAGCAGCTCCGGGACAGGATCTTACGAGCAGTACTTC.

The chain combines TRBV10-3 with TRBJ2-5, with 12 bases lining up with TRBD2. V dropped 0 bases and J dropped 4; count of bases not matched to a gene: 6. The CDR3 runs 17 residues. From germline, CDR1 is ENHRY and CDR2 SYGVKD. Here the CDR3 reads CAISESRTSGVRETQYF. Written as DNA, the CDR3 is TGTGCCATCAGTGAGTCGAGGACTAGCGGGGTCCGAGAGACCCAGTACTTC.

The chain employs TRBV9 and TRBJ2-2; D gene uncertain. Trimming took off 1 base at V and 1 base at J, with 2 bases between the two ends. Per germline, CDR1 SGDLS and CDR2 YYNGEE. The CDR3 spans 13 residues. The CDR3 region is CASSVQNTGELFF. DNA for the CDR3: TGTGCCAGCAGCGTACAGAACACCGGGGAGCTGTTTTTT.

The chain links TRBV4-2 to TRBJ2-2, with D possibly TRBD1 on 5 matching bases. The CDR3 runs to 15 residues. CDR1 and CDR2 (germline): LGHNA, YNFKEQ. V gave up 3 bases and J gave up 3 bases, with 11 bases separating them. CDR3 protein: CASSQAPRDTGELFF. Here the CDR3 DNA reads TGTGCCAGCAGCCAGGCCCCCAGGGACACCGGGGAGCTGTTTTTT.

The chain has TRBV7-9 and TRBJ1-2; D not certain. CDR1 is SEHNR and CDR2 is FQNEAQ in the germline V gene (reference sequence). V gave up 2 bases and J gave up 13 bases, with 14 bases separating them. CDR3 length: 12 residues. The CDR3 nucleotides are TGTGCCAGCAGCTTATCGAGCGGAAGCATCACCTTC. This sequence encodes CASSLSSGSITF.

CDR3 sequence (DNA): TGTGCCAGCAGTCGGACAGGGGAGACGGGACCTGGAAACACCATATATTTT. This encodes CASSRTGETGPGNTIYF. The chain has TRBV7-2 and TRBJ1-3, with TRBD1 matching over 9 bases. Germline V CDR1 and CDR2: SGHTA, FQGNSA. Trimming cost V 6 bases and J 2 bases; bases outside gene matches: 11. The CDR3 consists of 17 residues.

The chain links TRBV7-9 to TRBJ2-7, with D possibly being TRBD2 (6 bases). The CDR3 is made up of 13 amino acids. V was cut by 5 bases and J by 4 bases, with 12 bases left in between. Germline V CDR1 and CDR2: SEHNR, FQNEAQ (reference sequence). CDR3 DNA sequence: TGTGCCAGCAGCCCGAGACTAGTATACGAGCAGTACTTC. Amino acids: CASSPRLVYEQYF. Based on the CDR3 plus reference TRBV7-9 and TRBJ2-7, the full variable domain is DTGVSQNPRHKITKRGQNVTFRCDPISEHNRLYWYRQTLGQGPEFLTYFQNEAQLEKSRLLSDRFSAERPKGSFSTLEIQRTEQGDSAMYLCASSPRLVYEQYFGPGTRLTVT.

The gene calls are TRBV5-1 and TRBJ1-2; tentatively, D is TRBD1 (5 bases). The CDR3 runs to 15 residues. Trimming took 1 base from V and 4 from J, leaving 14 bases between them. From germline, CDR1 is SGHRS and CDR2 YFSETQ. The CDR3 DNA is TGCGCCAGCAGCTTGCGTGGGGGAAACGCCTATGGCTACACCTTC. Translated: CASSLRGGNAYGYTF.

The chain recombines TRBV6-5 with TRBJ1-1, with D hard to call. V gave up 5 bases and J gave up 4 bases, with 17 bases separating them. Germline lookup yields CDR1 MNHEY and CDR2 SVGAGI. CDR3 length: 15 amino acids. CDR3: CASSTRWGEGTEAFF. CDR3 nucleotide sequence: TGTGCCAGCAGTACACGATGGGGAGAGGGCACTGAAGCTTTCTTT.

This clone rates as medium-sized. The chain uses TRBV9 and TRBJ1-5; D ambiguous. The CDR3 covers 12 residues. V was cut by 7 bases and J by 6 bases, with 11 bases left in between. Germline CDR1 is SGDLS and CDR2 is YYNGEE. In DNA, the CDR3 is TGTGCCAGCGGGAGGTGGGGTCAGCCCCAGCATTTT. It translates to CASGRWGQPQHF.

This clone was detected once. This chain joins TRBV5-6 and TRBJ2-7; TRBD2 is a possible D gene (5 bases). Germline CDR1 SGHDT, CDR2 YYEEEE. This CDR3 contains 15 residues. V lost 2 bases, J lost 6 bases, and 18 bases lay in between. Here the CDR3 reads CASSFPGHKGSEQYF. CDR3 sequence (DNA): TGTGCCAGCAGCTTCCCCGGGCACAAAGGGAGCGAGCAGTACTTC.

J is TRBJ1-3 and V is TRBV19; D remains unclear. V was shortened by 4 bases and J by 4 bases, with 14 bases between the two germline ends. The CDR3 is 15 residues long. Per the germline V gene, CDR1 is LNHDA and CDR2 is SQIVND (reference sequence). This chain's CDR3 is CASSTLPRRGNTIYF. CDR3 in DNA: TGTGCCAGTAGTACCTTGCCTAGACGAGGAAACACCATATATTTT.

The CDR3 sequence: CASSEGTSGGNTGELFF. The CDR3 DNA follows: TGTGCCAGCAGCGAGGGGACTAGCGGGGGGAACACCGGGGAGCTGTTTTTT. This sequence joins TRBV13 and TRBJ2-2; 14 nucleotides align to TRBD2. V trimming: 5 bases; J trimming: 1 base; junction bases outside the gene matches: 3. This CDR3 spans 17 amino acids. Germline V CDR1 and CDR2: PRHDT, FYEKMQ (reference sequence).

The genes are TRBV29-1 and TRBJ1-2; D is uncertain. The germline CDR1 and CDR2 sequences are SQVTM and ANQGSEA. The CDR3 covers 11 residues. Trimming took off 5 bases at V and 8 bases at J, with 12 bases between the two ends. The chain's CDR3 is CSVTREGGYTF. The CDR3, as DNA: TGCAGCGTTACGCGAGAGGGCGGCTACACCTTC.

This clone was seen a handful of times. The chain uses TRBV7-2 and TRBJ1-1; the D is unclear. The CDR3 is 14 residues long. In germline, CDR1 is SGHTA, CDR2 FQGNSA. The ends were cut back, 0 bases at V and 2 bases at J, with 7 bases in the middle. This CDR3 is CASSLAGVNTEAFF. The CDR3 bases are TGTGCCAGCAGCTTAGCAGGAGTCAACACTGAAGCTTTCTTT.

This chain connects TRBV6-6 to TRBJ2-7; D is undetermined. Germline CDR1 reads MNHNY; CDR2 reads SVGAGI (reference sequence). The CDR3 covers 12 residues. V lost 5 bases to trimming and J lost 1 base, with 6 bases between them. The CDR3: CASSGRSYEQYF. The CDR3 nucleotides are TGTGCCAGCAGTGGCCGTTCCTACGAGCAGTACTTC.

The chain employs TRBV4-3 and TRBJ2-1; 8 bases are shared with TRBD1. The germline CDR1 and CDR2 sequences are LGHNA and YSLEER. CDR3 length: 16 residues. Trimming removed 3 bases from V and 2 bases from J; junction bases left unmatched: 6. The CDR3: CASSQDGQGTYNEQFF. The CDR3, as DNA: TGCGCCAGCAGCCAGGACGGACAGGGAACCTACAATGAGCAGTTCTTC.

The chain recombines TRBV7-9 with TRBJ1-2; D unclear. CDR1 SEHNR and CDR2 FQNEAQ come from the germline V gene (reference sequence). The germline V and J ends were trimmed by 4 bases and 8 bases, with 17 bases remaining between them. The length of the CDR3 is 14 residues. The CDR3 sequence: CASSSPWGRGGYTF. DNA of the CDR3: TGTGCCAGCAGCTCCCCGTGGGGTCGAGGAGGCTACACCTTC.

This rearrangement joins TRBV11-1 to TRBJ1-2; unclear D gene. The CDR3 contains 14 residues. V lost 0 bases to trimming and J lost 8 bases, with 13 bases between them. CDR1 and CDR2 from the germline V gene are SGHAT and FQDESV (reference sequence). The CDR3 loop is CASSLAGRPAGYTF. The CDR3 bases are TGTGCCAGCAGCTTAGCCGGGCGGCCAGCGGGCTACACCTTC.

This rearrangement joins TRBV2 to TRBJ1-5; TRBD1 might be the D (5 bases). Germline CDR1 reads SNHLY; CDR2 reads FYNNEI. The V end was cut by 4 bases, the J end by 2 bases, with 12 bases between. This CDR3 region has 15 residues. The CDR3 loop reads CASSAAGSGNQPQHF. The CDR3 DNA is TGTGCCAGCAGTGCTGCAGGGTCCGGCAATCAGCCCCAGCATTTT.

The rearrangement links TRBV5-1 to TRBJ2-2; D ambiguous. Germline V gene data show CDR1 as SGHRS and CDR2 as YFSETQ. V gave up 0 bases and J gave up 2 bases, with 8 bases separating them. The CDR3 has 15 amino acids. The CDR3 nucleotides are TGCGCCAGCAGCTTGGGGCTGAAAAACACCGGGGAGCTGTTTTTT. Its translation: CASSLGLKNTGELFF.

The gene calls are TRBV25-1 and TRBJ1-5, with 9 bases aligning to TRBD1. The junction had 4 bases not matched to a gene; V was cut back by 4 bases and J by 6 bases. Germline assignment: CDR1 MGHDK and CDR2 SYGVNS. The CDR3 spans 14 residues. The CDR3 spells CASSGTGVRQPQHF. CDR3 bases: TGTGCCAGCAGTGGGACAGGGGTACGTCAGCCCCAGCATTTT.

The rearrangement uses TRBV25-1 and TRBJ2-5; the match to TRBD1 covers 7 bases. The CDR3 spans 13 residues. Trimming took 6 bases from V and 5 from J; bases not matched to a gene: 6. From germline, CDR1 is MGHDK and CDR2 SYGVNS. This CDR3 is CASRPTGDETQYF. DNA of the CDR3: TGTGCCAGCAGACCAACAGGGGACGAGACCCAGTACTTC.

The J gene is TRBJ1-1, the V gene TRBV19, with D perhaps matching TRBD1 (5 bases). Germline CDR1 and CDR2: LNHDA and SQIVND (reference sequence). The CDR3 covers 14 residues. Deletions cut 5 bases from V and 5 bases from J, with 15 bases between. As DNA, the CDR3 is TGTGCCAGTAGTCCAGGGTTTGGAGGGACTGAAGCTTTCTTT. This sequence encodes CASSPGFGGTEAFF.